Shown below are 5 T cell receptor beta chains from a single sample sequenced in a study of T-cell reconstitution after alpha-beta-depleted transplantation in children (dated by TCRdb to about 2016). The library was produced with PCR. Sequenced on an Illumina HiSeq 2500. To normalize quantification of the TCRbeta repertoire, the TCR libraries were built with molecular barcoding that relied on unique molecular identifiers. Using fastp at Q25 and MiXCR, TCRdb reprocessed the public reads and kept productive beta chains. Rows merge per CDR3 protein into single entries with the most common DNA and genes. The sample table shows 300,000 or so distinct CDR3 sequences, and more than 20% are seen once. The top ten hold 9.5% to 12% of the sample. This specimen's treatment or condition label, interpreted: allogeneic hematopoietic cell transplantation with graft depleted of TCRalphabeta T cells and CD19 B cells.

The specimen was PBMCs, mostly from graft donor cells, collected 180 days after TCRalphabeta/CD19-depleted stem cell transplant. These receptors all come from a male patient aged 5 to 17 who had a stem cell transplant for acute lymphoblastic leukemia, so the T cells may come from the graft donor.

The V call is TRBV10-3, the J call TRBJ2-2; possible D gene TRBD2, 5 bases. Trimming took off 2 bases at V and 0 bases at J, with 13 bases between the two ends. CDR1 is ENHRY, CDR2 SYGVKD, per germline. The CDR3 loop spans 17 amino acids. In DNA, the CDR3 is TGTGCCATCAGTGAGATAGAGGGATTGGCGAACACCGGGGAGCTGTTTTTT. Protein product: CAISEIEGLANTGELFF.

The chain couples TRBV9 to TRBJ2-1; weak D call: TRBD2 (6 bases). Germline CDR1 SGDLS, CDR2 YYNGEE. The CDR3 loop spans 11 amino acids. V shed 0 bases and J shed 15 bases, with 10 bases lying between them. CDR3 amino acids: CASSVGLDWFF. In nucleotides, the CDR3 is TGTGCCAGCAGCGTAGGACTAGATTGGTTCTTC.

The J gene is TRBJ1-1, the V gene TRBV7-9; D is undetermined. CDR1 and CDR2 (germline): SEHNR, FQNEAQ (reference sequence). The germline V and J ends were trimmed by 0 bases and 7 bases, with 9 bases remaining between them. The CDR3 is made up of 13 amino acids. In DNA, the CDR3 is TGTGCCAGCAGCTTAGCTGCGCCAGATGAAGCTTTCTTT. Translating it yields CASSLAAPDEAFF.

The chain couples TRBV7-3 to TRBJ2-3, with 8 positions matching TRBD2. V lost 5 bases to trimming and J lost 3 bases; unmatched junction nucleotides: 7. Germline V gene lookup returns CDR1 SGHTA and CDR2 FQGTGA. The length of the CDR3 is 15 residues. As DNA, the CDR3 is TGTGCCAGCAGCCCTCAGCGGGAGAGGACAGATACGCAGTATTTT. Its translation: CASSPQRERTDTQYF.

V gene TRBV5-1 combines with J gene TRBJ2-3; D may match TRBD1 or TRBD2 (6 bases each). This CDR3 comprises 14 residues. V was pared by 2 bases and J by 4 bases, with 11 bases between. Germline V gene data show CDR1 as SGHRS and CDR2 as YFSETQ. The chain's CDR3 is CASSLEGGPDTQYF. The CDR3 DNA reads TGCGCCAGCAGCTTAGAGGGGGGCCCAGATACGCAGTATTTT. The whole variable domain, filled in from reference TRBV5-1 and TRBJ2-3, reads KAGVTQTPRYLIKTRGQQVTLSCSPISGHRSVSWYQQTPGQGLQFLFEYFSETQRNKGNFPGRFSGRQFSNSRSEMNVSTLELGDSALYLCASSLEGGPDTQYFGPGTRLTVL.